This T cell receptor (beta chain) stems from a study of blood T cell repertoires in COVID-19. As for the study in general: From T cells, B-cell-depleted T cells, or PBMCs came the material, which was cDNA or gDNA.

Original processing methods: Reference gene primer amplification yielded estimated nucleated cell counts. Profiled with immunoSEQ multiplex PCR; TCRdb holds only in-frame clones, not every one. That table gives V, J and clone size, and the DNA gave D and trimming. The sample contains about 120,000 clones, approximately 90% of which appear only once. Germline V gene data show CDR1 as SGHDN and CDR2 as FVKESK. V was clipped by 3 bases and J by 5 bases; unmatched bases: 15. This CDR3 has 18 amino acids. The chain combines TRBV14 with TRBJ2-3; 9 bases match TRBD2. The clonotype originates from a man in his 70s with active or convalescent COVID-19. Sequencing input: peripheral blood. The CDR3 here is CASSQSRGVSGSRDTQYF. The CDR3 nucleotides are TGTGCCAGCAGCCAGAGCCGTGGGGTTAGCGGGAGTCGAGATACGCAGTATTTT.